Only a few counts were recorded for the clone carrying this TCR beta chain. Its cognate antigen is unknown. Cultured CD4+ T-cell DNA underwent Oncomine TCR Beta short-read sequencing. In TCRdb, the PCR reads were re-called with MiXCR into one record per CDR3 protein. The table lists roughly 23,000 distinct CDR3 sequences, around 64% of them singletons. The data derive from a study of vaccination and CD4 T cells after COVID-19. Study-level points and caveats: The study found median SARS-CoV-2-reactive clonotypes rising from 21 to 38, not significantly.

Specified treatment: approximately 11-day PBMC culture with coronavirus spike peptide pools or control peptides (ViraFEST assay). With V trimmed by 6 bases and J by 8 bases, 7 bases remained unmatched. This CDR3 region has 15 residues. From germline, CDR1 is MNHNS and CDR2 SASEGT. The chain employs TRBV6-1 and TRBJ1-6; 10 positions match TRBD1. The sequencing used CD4+ T cells from blood, cultured in vitro, collected after SARS-CoV-2 vaccination. This clonotype was sampled from a human donor who received a COVID-19 vaccine. The CDR3 DNA follows: TGTGCCAGCAGCGGATCCGGGACAGGGGATTCACCCCTCCACTTT. It specifies CASSGSGTGDSPLHF.